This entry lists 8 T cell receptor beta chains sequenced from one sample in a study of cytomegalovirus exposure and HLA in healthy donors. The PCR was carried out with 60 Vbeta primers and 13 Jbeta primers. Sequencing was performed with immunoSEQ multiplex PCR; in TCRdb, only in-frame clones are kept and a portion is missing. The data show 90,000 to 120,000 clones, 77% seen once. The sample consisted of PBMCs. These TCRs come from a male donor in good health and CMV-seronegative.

In nucleotides, the CDR3 is TGTGCCAGTAGGGAGCGGGAGGGGGCTTCCGGGGAGCTGTTTTTT. This gives the protein CASREREGASGELFF. The rearrangement links TRBV19 to TRBJ2-2; TRBD2 matches 10 bases. The germline gives CDR1 LNHDA, CDR2 SQIVND (reference sequence). The CDR3 loop spans 15 amino acids. The junction had 7 bases not matched to a gene; V was cut back by 6 bases and J by 6 bases.

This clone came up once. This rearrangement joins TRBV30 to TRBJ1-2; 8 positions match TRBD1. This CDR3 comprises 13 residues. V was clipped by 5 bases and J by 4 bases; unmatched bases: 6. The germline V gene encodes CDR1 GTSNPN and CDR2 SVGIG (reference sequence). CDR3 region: CAWDRGYTYGYTF. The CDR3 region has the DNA TGTGCCTGGGACAGGGGATATACCTATGGCTACACCTTC.

The chain's CDR3 is CASSGGLVNTGELFF. In nucleotides, the CDR3 is TGTGCCAGCTCCGGCGGACTCGTGAACACCGGGGAGCTGTTTTTT. V usage is TRBV11-2 and J usage is TRBJ2-2; possible D gene TRBD2, 5 bases. The ends were cut back, 8 bases at V and 1 base at J, with 14 bases in the middle. Germline V gives CDR1 SGHAT, CDR2 FQNNGV. The CDR3 is 15 residues long.

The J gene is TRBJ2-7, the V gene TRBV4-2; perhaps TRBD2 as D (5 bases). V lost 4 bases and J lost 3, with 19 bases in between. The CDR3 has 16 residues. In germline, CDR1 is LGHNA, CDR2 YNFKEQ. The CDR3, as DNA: TGTGCCAGCAGCCCACTTCGGCTAGCATATAACTACGAGCAGTACTTC. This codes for CASSPLRLAYNYEQYF.

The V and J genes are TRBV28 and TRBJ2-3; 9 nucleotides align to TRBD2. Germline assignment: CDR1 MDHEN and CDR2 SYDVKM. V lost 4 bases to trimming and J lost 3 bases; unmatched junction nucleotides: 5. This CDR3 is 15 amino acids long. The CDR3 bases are TGTGCCAGCAGTTCCTCCACTAGCGGGACAGATACGCAGTATTTT. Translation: CASSSSTSGTDTQYF.

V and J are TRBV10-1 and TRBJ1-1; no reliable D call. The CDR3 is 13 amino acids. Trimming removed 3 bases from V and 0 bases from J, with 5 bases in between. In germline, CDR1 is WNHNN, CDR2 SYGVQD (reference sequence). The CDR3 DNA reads TGCGCCAGCAGTGATTCTTTGAACACTGAAGCTTTCTTT. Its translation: CASSDSLNTEAFF.

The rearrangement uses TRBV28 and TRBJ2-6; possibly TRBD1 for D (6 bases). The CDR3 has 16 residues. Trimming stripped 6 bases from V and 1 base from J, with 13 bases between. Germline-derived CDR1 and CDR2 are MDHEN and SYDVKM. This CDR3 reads CASSPNDRSGANVLTF. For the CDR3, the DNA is TGTGCCAGCAGCCCCAACGACAGGTCTGGGGCCAACGTCCTGACTTTC.

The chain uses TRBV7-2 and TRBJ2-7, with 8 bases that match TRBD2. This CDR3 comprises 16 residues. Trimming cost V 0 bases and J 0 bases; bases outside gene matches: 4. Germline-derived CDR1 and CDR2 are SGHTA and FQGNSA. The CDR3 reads CASSLAPGTSSYEQYF. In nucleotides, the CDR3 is TGTGCCAGCAGCTTAGCGCCCGGGACTAGCTCCTACGAGCAGTACTTC. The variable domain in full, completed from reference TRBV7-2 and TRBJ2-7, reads GAGVSQSPSNKVTEKGKDVELRCDPISGHTALYWYRQSLGQGLEFLIYFQGNSAPDKSGLPSDRFSAERTGGSVSTLTIQRTQQEDSAVYLCASSLAPGTSSYEQYFGPGTRLTVT.